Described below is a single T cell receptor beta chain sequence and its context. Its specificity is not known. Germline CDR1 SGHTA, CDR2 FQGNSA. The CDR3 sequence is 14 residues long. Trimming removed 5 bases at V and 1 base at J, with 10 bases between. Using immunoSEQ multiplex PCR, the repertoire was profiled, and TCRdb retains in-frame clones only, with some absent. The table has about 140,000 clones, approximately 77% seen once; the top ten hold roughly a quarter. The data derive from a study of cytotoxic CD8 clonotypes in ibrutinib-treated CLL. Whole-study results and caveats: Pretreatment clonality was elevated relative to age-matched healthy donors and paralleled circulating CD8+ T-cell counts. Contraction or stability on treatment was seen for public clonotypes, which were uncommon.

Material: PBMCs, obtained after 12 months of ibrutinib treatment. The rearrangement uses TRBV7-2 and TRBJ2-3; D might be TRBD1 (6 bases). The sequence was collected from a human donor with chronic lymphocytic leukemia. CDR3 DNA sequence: TGTGCCAGCAGCGTATACAGGGGCACAGATACGCAGTATTTT. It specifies CASSVYRGTDTQYF.